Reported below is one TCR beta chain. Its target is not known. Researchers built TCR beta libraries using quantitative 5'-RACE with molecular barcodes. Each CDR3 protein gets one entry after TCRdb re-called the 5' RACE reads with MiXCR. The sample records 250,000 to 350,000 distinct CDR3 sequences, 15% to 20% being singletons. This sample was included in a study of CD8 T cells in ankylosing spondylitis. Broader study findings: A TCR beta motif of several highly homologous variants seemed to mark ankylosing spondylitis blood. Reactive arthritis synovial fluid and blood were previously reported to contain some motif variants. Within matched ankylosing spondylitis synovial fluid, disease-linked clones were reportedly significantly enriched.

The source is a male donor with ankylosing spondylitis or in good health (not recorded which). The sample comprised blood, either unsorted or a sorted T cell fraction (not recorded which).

The CDR3 nucleotides read TGTGCCAGCACCATGGGGGCCAGGGGCGAGCAGTACGTC. This encodes CASTMGARGEQYV. The gene calls are TRBV12-3 or TRBV12-4 and TRBJ2-7; D possibly corresponds to TRBD1 (6 bases). The V gene lost 7 bases and the J gene lost 6 bases, with 16 bases spanning the gap. The CDR3 is 13 amino acids.